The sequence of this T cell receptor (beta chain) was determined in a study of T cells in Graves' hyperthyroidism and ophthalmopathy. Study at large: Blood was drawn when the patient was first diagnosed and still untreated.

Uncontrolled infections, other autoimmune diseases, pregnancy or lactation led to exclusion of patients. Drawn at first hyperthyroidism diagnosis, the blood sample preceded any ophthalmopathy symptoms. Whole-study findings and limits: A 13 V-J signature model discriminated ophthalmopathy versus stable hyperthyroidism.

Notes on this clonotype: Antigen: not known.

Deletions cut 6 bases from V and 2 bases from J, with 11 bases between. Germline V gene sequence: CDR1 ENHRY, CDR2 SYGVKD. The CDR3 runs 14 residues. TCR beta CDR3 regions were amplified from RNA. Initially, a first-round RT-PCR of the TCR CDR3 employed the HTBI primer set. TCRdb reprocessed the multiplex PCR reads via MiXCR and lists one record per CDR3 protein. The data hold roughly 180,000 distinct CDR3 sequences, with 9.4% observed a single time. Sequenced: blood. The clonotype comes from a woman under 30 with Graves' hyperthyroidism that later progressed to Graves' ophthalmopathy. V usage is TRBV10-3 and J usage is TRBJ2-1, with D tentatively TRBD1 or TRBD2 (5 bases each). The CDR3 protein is CAISIGTTYNEQFF. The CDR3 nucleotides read TGTGCCATCAGCATCGGGACGACCTACAATGAGCAGTTCTTC.